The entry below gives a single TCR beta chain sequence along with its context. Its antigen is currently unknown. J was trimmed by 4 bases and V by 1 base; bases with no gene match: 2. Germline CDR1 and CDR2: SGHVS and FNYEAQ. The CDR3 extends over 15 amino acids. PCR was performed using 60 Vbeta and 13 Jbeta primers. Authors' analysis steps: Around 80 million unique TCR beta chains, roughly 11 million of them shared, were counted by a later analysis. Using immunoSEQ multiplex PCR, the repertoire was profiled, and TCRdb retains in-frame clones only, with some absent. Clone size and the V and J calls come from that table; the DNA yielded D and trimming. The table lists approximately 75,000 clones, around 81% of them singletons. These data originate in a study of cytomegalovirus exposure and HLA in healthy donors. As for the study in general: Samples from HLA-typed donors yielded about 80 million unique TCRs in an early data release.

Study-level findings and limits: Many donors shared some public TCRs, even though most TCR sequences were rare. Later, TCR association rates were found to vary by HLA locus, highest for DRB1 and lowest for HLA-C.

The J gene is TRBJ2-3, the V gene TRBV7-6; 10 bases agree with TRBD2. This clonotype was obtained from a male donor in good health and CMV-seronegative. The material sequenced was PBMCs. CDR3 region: CASSLGLAGSDTQYF. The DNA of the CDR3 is TGTGCCAGCAGCTTAGGACTAGCGGGTTCAGATACGCAGTATTTT.